Described below is a single T cell receptor beta chain sequence and its context. Enrollment shut out patients with autoimmune disease history or systemic immunosuppression. This table comes from immunoSEQ multiplex PCR, and its TCRdb copy is limited to in-frame clones, with some not included. Found here are over 85,000 clones, around 83% of them singletons; the top ten hold about 1.5%. The germline CDR1 and CDR2 sequences are SGHVS and FNYEAQ. Trimming cost V 0 bases and J 2 bases; bases outside gene matches: 1. The CDR3 length is 16 residues. The data belong to a study of OX40 agonist ivuxolimab in advanced cancers.

The TCR comes from an adult with an advanced solid tumor such as melanoma, head and neck, liver or kidney cancer. The starting material was CD4+ or CD8+ T cells sorted from blood, obtained in a trial of the OX40 agonist ivuxolimab. The rearrangement uses TRBV7-6 and TRBJ2-3, with 11 bases that match TRBD2. CDR3 nucleotides: TGTGCCAGCAGCTTAGCGGGACTAGCGGCCACAGATACGCAGTATTTT. Its translation is CASSLAGLAATDTQYF.